Here is one T cell receptor (beta chain) with its context. What it binds is unknown. The source of the sample is a study of human versus mouse CDR3 diversity and MHC coevolution. About the research overall: Valid reads per sample ranged from roughly 5.5 x 10^6 to 1.6 x 10^7.

The CDR3 totals 14 residues. Per the germline V gene, CDR1 is SGHVS and CDR2 is FQNEAQ. V was shortened by 1 base and J by 0 bases, with 4 bases between the two germline ends. Produced via immunoSEQ multiplex PCR; TCRdb's table is partial and in-frame only. In the table there are some 80,000 clones, around 92% of which are singletons. Study-level points and caveats: A handful of MHC II alleles selected the human T cells. iCHAO1 estimated the human TCR beta repertoire at some 1.6 million clonotypes.

The J gene is TRBJ1-5, the V gene TRBV7-8; D gene unclear. What was sequenced was naive CD4+ T cells from blood. As to subset: CD45RO-negative CD62L-positive naive CD4 T cells. The TCR comes from a person aged 30-69 years in good health. CDR3 nucleotide sequence: TGTGCCAGCAGCTTAGATTATAGCAATCAGCCCCAGCATTTT. This gives the protein CASSLDYSNQPQHF. The whole variable domain, remainder taken from reference TRBV7-8 and TRBJ1-5, is GAGVSQSPRYKVAKRGQDVALRCDPISGHVSLFWYQQALGQGPEFLTYFQNEAQLDKSGLPSDRFFAERPEGSVSTLKIQRTQQEDSAVYLCASSLDYSNQPQHFGDGTRLSIL.